The rows below give T cell receptor beta chains drawn from one sample of a study of T cell responses to AZD1222 COVID-19 vaccine. Clones were read by immunoSEQ multiplex PCR, and TCRdb kept only the in-frame ones, dropping some. The sample lists roughly 170,000 clones, 94% occurring once. The sample consisted of peripheral blood, taken 28 days after the second AZD1222 dose. The source of these receptors is an adult who received the AZD1222 COVID-19 vaccine. The conserved cysteine and the conserved F or W are not part of the CDR3 here. Only some rows state a clone size, as once, few, many or a class for expanded clones.

-	TRBJ1-1	TRBV2	ASSYPRWVKTEAF
-	TRBJ1-5	TRBV18	ASSPGTVRYSNQPQH
-	TRBJ2-6	TRBV3-1/TRBV3-2	ASSLISGANVLT
few	TRBJ2-3	TRBV5-4	ASTRQGWGQADTQY
once	TRBJ2-5	TRBV5-1	ASSLSTGGQGLRETQY
-	TRBJ1-1	TRBV27	ASKARHRGTEAF
-	TRBJ1-2	TRBV28	ASSFYRVYGYT
-	TRBJ2-7	TRBV27	ASSQVRLSYEQY
-	TRBJ2-5	TRBV12-3/TRBV12-4	ASSLWGIQTQY
-	TRBJ1-4	TRBV4-1	ASSQDRRALNEKLF
-	TRBJ1-3	TRBV4-1	ASSQDFTGALSGNTIY
once	TRBJ2-7	TRBV7-6	ASSPSGGGQRSYEQY
-	TRBJ2-1	TRBV24-1	ATSDGSRGRVQEQF
-	TRBJ2-1	TRBV27	ASSSSGTRNNEQF
-	TRBJ1-2	TRBV6-1	ASSEGYRAANYGYT
-	TRBJ2-7	TRBV6-5	ASSSGARSYEQY
-	TRBJ2-3	TRBV4-3	ASSQERRDTQY
-	TRBJ1-2	TRBV3-1/TRBV3-2	ASSPRGGRGYT
-	TRBJ1-1	TRBV19	ASSISPTGRGAF
-	TRBJ1-4	TRBV28	ASSSGGGLWEKLF
-	TRBJ1-1	TRBV28	ASSTPWGQGDTEAF
-	TRBJ2-5	TRBV5-4	ASSFGYLQETQY
-	TRBJ1-2	TRBV19	ASSTEQGSNYGYT
-	TRBJ2-1	TRBV3-1/TRBV3-2	ASSHSGGNYNEQF
-	TRBJ1-1	TRBV10-3	AIRGQVLGAGTEAF
-	TRBJ2-2	TRBV15	ATSSPGLAGEVPTGELF
-	TRBJ2-3	TRBV11-3	ASSWQANTDTQY
-	TRBJ2-5	TRBV6-5	ASRQPGQY
-	TRBJ1-1	TRBV21-1	ASSRRAGSTEAF
-	TRBJ2-7	TRBV13	ASSLRRRVQAHEQY
-	TRBJ2-2	TRBV4-1	ASSQGPGRNTGELF
-	TRBJ1-1	TRBV18	ASSPRTMGRTEAF
-	TRBJ1-3	TRBV10-1	ASSGGNGNTIY
-	TRBJ1-1	TRBV15	ATSRDRDRGNTEAF
-	TRBJ2-5	TRBV24-1	ATSAPTAGETQY
once	TRBJ1-5	TRBV30	AWSTGYNQPQH
-	TRBJ1-3	TRBV10-3	AISKWTEGNTIY
-	TRBJ1-3	TRBV4-3	ASSQDTTGPGNTIY
-	TRBJ2-3	TRBV7-2	ASSLTPTGGSTDTQY
-	TRBJ1-2	TRBV5-1	ASTETGVDNYGYT
-	TRBJ2-7	TRBV4-1	ASSQEVSGSYEQY
once	TRBJ1-2	TRBV5-5	ASSGWDSYYRYGYT
-	TRBJ1-1	TRBV2	ASSVGTGNTEAF